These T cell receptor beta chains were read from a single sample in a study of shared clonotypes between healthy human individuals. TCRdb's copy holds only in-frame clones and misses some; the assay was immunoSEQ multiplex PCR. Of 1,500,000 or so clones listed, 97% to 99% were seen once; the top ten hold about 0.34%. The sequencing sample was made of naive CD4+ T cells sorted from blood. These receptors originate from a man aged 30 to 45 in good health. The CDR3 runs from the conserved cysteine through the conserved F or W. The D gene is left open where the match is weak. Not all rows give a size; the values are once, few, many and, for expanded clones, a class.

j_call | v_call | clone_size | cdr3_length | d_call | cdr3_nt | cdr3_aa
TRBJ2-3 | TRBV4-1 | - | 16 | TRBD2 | TGCGCCAGCAGCCAAGTTCTACTAGCGGCCCTGGATACGCAGTATTTT | CASSQVLLAALDTQYF
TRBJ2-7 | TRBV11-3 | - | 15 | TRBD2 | TGTGCCAGCATCGCTACCCCTAGCGGGAGCTACGAGCAGTACTTC | CASIATPSGSYEQYF
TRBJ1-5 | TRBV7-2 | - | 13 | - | TGTGCCAGCAGCCCCAGAGGACAGCAGCCCCAGCATTTT | CASSPRGQQPQHF
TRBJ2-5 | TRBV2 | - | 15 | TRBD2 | TGTGCCAGCAGGCTCGGGACTAGCGGGAGTGGGACCCAGTACTTC | CASRLGTSGSGTQYF
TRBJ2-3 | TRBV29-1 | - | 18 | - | TGCAGCGTTGAAAATGTGGGGACATCGAGCGAGGGGGTAGATACGCAGTATTTT | CSVENVGTSSEGVDTQYF
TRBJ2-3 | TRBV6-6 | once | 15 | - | TGTGCCAGCAGTTACTCCAGGGGTGGCACAGATACGCAGTATTTT | CASSYSRGGTDTQYF
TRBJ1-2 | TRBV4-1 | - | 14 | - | TGCGCCAGCAGCCAAGAGTTCGAGGACTATGGCTACACCTTC | CASSQEFEDYGYTF
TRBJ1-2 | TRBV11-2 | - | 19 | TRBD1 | TGTGCCAGCAGCTTAGGGGGACAGGGGGCATATGTCGGTAACTATGGCTACACCTTC | CASSLGGQGAYVGNYGYTF
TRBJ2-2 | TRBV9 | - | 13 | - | TGTGCCAGCAGCGGATTAGCTTCCGGGGAGCTGTTTTTT | CASSGLASGELFF
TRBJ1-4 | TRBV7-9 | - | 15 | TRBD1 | TGTGCCAGCAGCTCTCCGGGACAGACGACAGAAAAACTGTTTTTT | CASSSPGQTTEKLFF
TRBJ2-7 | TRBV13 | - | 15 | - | TGTGCCAGCAGCCTCCGCAGGGACTTCTCCTACGAGCAGTACTTC | CASSLRRDFSYEQYF
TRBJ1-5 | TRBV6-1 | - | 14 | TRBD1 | TGTGCCAGCAGTGAGCGACAGGGGGGTCAGCCCCAGCATTTT | CASSERQGGQPQHF
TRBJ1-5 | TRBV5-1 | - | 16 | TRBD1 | TGCGCCAGCAGCTTGGAGGCAGGGGGTAGCAATCAGCCCCAGCATTTT | CASSLEAGGSNQPQHF
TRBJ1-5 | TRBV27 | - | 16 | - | TGTGCCAGCAGTTTATTTGGGGATGAGAGGACTCAGCCCCAGCATTTT | CASSLFGDERTQPQHF
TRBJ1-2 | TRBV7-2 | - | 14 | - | TGTGCCAGCAGCTTGCCACAGGGTTTGGGTGGCTACACCTTC | CASSLPQGLGGYTF
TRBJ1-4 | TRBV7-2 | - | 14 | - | TGTGCCAGCACCCCAGGGGCGCGGTTTGAAAAACTGTTTTTT | CASTPGARFEKLFF
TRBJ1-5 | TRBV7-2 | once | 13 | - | TGTGCCAGCAGCTTAATCAGGAATCAGCCCCAGCATTTT | CASSLIRNQPQHF
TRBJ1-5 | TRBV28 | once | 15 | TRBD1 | TGTGCCAGCAGCCCGACAGGGGCGCCGGTCCAGCCCCAGCATTTT | CASSPTGAPVQPQHF
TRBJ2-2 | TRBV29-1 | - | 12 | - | TGCAGCGTAAATAAAAACACCGGGGAGCTGTTTTTT | CSVNKNTGELFF
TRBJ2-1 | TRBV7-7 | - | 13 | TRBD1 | TGTGCTAGCAGCTTGCAGGGGGCGAATGAGCAGTTCTTC | CASSLQGANEQFF
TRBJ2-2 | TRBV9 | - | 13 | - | TGTGCCAGCAGCGTATCCTCGGCCGGGGAGCTGTTTTTT | CASSVSSAGELFF
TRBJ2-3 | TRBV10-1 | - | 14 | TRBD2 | TGCGCCACTTCTAGCGGGAGCGACCCTAATACGCAGTATTTT | CATSSGSDPNTQYF
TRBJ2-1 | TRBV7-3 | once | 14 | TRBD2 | TGTGCCAGCAGCCCAGCGGGAGCTTACAATGAGCAGTTCTTC | CASSPAGAYNEQFF
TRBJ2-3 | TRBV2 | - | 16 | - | TGTGCCAGCAGTGAAGGAGGGCTGGAGCACACAGATACGCAGTATTTT | CASSEGGLEHTDTQYF
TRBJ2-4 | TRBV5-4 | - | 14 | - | TGTGCCAGCAGCTTGGGAGTAGCCAAAAACATTCAGTACTTC | CASSLGVAKNIQYF
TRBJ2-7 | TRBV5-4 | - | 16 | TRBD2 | TGTGCCAGCAGCTTGGGCGGAGCGGGGGGGATCTACGAGCAGTACTTC | CASSLGGAGGIYEQYF
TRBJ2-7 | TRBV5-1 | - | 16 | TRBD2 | TGCGCCAGCAGCCCCTCCTTAGCGGGAGTAACCTACGAGCAGTACTTC | CASSPSLAGVTYEQYF
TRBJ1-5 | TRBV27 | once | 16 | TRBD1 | TGTGCCAGCAGTTTTAGGCGCGGGACAGGCAATCAGCCCCAGCATTTT | CASSFRRGTGNQPQHF
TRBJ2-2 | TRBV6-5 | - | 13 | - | TGTGCCAGCAGAGGAGGACGCGGCGGGGAGCTGTTTTTT | CASRGGRGGELFF
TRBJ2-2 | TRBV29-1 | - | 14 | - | TGCAGCGTTGGGCCAGGAGATAACACCGGGGAGCTGTTTTTT | CSVGPGDNTGELFF
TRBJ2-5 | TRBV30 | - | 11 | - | TGTGCCTGGACCGCGGGAGAGACCCAGTACTTC | CAWTAGETQYF
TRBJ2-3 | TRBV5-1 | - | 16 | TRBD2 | TGCGCCAGCAGCTTCGGGACTAGCACAGACACAGATACGCAGTATTTT | CASSFGTSTDTDTQYF
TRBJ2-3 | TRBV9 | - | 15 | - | TGTGCCAGCAGCGCCCAGCGGACTAGCACAGATACGCAGTATTTT | CASSAQRTSTDTQYF
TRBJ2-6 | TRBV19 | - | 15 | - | TGTGCCAGTAGTATAGGAGGGGCTGGGGCCAACGTCCTGACTTTC | CASSIGGAGANVLTF
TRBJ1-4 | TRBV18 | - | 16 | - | TGTGCCAGCTCACCACCCAAAGACAGGTTCAATGAAAAACTGTTTTTT | CASSPPKDRFNEKLFF
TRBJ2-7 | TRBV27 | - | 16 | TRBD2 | TGTGCCAGCATACAGGGACTAGCGGGATTTCGGGACGAGCAGTACTTC | CASIQGLAGFRDEQYF
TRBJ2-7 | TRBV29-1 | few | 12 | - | TGCAGCGTTGAAGGTAGCGGCTACGAGCAGTACTTC | CSVEGSGYEQYF
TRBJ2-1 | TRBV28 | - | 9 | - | TGTGCCAGCAGTTCCCCTCGAGTCTTC | CASSSPRVF
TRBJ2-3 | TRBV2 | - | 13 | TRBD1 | TGTGCCAGGGGGACAGAATCCACAGATACGCAGTATTTT | CARGTESTDTQYF
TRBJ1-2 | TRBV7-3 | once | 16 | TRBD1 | TGTGCCAGCAGCTTAACTGGGACAGCACCAAACTATGGCTACACCTTC | CASSLTGTAPNYGYTF
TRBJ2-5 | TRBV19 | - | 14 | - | TGTGCCAGTAGTAGCGGGTTCGGGGAAGAGACCCAGTACTTC | CASSSGFGEETQYF
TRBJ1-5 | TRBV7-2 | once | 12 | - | TGTGCCAGCAGCTTAGGAAGTCAGCCCCAGCATTTT | CASSLGSQPQHF
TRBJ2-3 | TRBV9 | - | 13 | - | TGTGCCAGCAGCGTAGTTCTAGGAGATACGCAGTATTTT | CASSVVLGDTQYF
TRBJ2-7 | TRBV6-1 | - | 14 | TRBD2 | TGTGCCAGCAGTGAGGGCGGGAGGGGCTACGAGCAGTACTTC | CASSEGGRGYEQYF
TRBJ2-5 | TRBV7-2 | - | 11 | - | TGTGCCAGCAGCTCTATGGAGACCCAGTACTTC | CASSSMETQYF
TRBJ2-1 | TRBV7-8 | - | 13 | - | TGTGCCAGCAGCTCAAAAGGACTAAATGAGCAGTTCTTC | CASSSKGLNEQFF
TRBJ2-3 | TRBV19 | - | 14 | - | TGTGCCAGTAGTATTTTAGGGGTTACAGATACGCAGTATTTT | CASSILGVTDTQYF
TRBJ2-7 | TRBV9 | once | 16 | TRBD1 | TGTGCCAGCAGCCTCAGGACAGGGGGCTTTCTGGACGAGCAGTACTTC | CASSLRTGGFLDEQYF
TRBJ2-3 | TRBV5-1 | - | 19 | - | TGCGCCAGCAGCTTGGGGCGTTCCGGTTCAGGCCCTAGCACAGATACGCAGTATTTT | CASSLGRSGSGPSTDTQYF
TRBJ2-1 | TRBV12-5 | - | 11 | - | TGTGCTAGTGGCGAAATTTCCCCACAGTTCTTC | CASGEISPQFF
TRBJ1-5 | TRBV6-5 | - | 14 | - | TGTGCCAGCAGTTACGGACGGGGTCAACAGCCCCAGCATTTT | CASSYGRGQQPQHF
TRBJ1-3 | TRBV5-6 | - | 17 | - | TGTGCCAGCAGCTTGCGTTTTTCAGGGACGCGTGGAAACACCATATATTTT | CASSLRFSGTRGNTIYF
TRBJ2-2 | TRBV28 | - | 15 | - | TGTGCCAGCAGCAGAAGGTCGGGGGACACCGGGGAGCTGTTTTTT | CASSRRSGDTGELFF
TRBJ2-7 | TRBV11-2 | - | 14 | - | TGTGCCAGCAGCTTAGTATTGCGGACTTACGAGCAGTACTTC | CASSLVLRTYEQYF
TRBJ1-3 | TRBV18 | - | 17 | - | TGTGCCAGCTCACCGAAGACGACAGGTTTCTCTGGAAACACCATATATTTT | CASSPKTTGFSGNTIYF
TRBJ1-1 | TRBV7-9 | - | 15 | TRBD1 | TGTGCCAGCAGACAAACCCAACAGGGGACCACTGAAGCTTTCTTT | CASRQTQQGTTEAFF
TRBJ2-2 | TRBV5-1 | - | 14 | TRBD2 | TGCGCCAGCGTGGCTAGCGGACCCACCGGGGAGCTGTTTTTT | CASVASGPTGELFF
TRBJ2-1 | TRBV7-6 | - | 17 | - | TGTGCCAGCAGCTTATTGCCCCGGGATCCAACGGCCAATGAGCAGTTCTTC | CASSLLPRDPTANEQFF
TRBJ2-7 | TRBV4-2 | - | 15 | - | TGTGCCAGCAGCCAAGATTCGAGAGTCTCCTACGAGCAGTACTTC | CASSQDSRVSYEQYF